The rows below give T cell receptor beta chains drawn from one sample of a study of blood T cell repertoires in COVID-19. Sequencing was performed with immunoSEQ multiplex PCR; in TCRdb, only in-frame clones are kept and a portion is missing. In the table there are around 300,000 clones, 89% of which are singletons. Sample: peripheral blood. The receptor source for this set is a woman aged 40-49 years who had recovered from COVID-19. CDR3s include the opening cysteine and the closing phenylalanine or tryptophan. The order of the fields is V gene, D gene, clone size, J gene, CDR3 protein, CDR3 DNA. D genes are given only for firm matches. Clone size, where shown, is once, few, many, or a class for clones that have expanded.

TRBV7-2	NA	NA	TRBJ2-5	CASSFTAGYYKETQYF	TGTGCCAGCAGCTTTACAGCGGGCTATTATAAGGAGACCCAGTACTTC
TRBV29-1	NA	NA	TRBJ1-2	CSVPTGNYGYTF	TGCAGCGTCCCAACGGGGAACTATGGCTACACCTTC
TRBV28	NA	NA	TRBJ1-5	CASRTQGLNQPQHF	TGTGCCAGCAGGACTCAGGGTCTCAATCAGCCCCAGCATTTT
TRBV28	NA	NA	TRBJ1-1	CASSLWRQDMNTEAFF	TGTGCCAGCAGTTTATGGCGACAGGATATGAACACTGAAGCTTTCTTT
TRBV27	NA	NA	TRBJ2-7	CASSLGLFDEQYF	TGTGCCAGCAGTTTAGGCCTGTTCGACGAGCAGTACTTC
TRBV2	NA	NA	TRBJ2-1	CASSGGRGSFSYNEQFF	TGTGCCAGCAGTGGGGGTCGGGGTTCCTTCTCCTACAATGAGCAGTTCTTC
TRBV19	NA	NA	TRBJ2-3	CASRDWNTQYF	TGTGCCAGTAGGGACTGGAATACGCAGTATTTT
TRBV18	NA	NA	TRBJ2-3	CASSPTYRDPTPSSTDTQYF	TGTGCCAGCTCGCCGACCTACAGGGACCCTACCCCATCTAGCACAGATACGCAGTATTTT
TRBV24-1	TRBD1	NA	TRBJ1-2	CATSDPPTGRYGYTF	TGTGCCACCAGTGATCCACCGACAGGGCGGTATGGCTACACCTTC
TRBV7-6	TRBD1	NA	TRBJ1-5	CASSPDRGNQPQHF	TGTGCCAGCAGCCCGGACAGGGGCAATCAGCCCCAGCATTTT
TRBV2	NA	few	TRBJ2-4	CASSGGGGFGDIQYF	TGTGCCAGCAGCGGAGGTGGAGGGTTTGGTGACATTCAGTACTTC
TRBV27	NA	NA	TRBJ1-1	CASSTGPRTEAFF	TGTGCCAGCAGCACAGGCCCGCGGACTGAAGCTTTCTTT
TRBV7-9	TRBD1	NA	TRBJ1-4	CASVAGTGNEKLFF	TGTGCCAGCGTCGCCGGGACAGGGAATGAAAAACTGTTTTTT
TRBV7-9	TRBD1	NA	TRBJ2-5	CASSPGQFQETQYF	TGTGCCAGCAGCCCGGGACAGTTTCAAGAGACCCAGTACTTC
TRBV3-1/TRBV3-2	NA	NA	TRBJ1-3	CASSQDGAVPWGSGNTIYF	TGTGCCAGCAGCCAAGATGGGGCAGTCCCATGGGGCTCTGGAAACACCATATATTTT
TRBV5-1	TRBD1	NA	TRBJ1-1	CASSQGMTGSTEAFF	TGCGCCAGCAGCCAAGGTATGACAGGGAGTACTGAAGCTTTCTTT
TRBV25-1	NA	NA	TRBJ1-2	CASSAGGRATQSYGYTF	TGTGCCAGCAGTGCGGGAGGGAGGGCAACCCAGTCTTATGGCTACACCTTC
TRBV19	TRBD2	NA	TRBJ2-5	CASSRLAGVEETQYF	TGTGCCAGTTCTAGACTAGCGGGAGTGGAAGAGACCCAGTACTTC
TRBV2	TRBD2	NA	TRBJ2-1	CASNVAGGPYEQFF	TGTGCCAGCAACGTAGCGGGAGGGCCCTATGAGCAGTTCTTC
TRBV19	NA	NA	TRBJ2-3	CASSFSVVSTDTQYF	TGTGCCAGTAGTTTCAGCGTCGTCAGCACAGATACGCAGTATTTT
TRBV7-8	TRBD1	few	TRBJ2-7	CASSLVMGQKPYEQYF	TGTGCCAGCAGCTTAGTGATGGGACAGAAACCCTACGAGCAGTACTTC
TRBV27	NA	NA	TRBJ2-5	CASSLAGEGDQETQYF	TGTGCCAGCAGTTTAGCAGGGGAGGGGGACCAAGAGACCCAGTACTTC
TRBV25-1	TRBD1	NA	TRBJ2-7	CASSGGTGGFSYEQYF	TGTGCCAGCAGTGGGGGGACAGGGGGTTTCTCCTACGAGCAGTACTTC
TRBV5-4	NA	NA	TRBJ2-1	CASSLGGASYNEQFF	TGTGCCAGCAGCTTGGGGGGAGCCTCCTACAATGAGCAGTTCTTC
TRBV23-1	NA	NA	TRBJ2-5	CASPRGETQYF	TGCGCCAGCCCCAGAGGCGAGACCCAGTACTTC
TRBV7-3	NA	NA	TRBJ2-1	CASSPGSGRPYNEQFF	TGTGCCAGCAGCCCCGGCAGCGGGCGCCCCTACAATGAGCAGTTCTTC
TRBV28	TRBD1	few	TRBJ2-7	CASRSDRVPYEQYF	TGTGCCAGCAGATCCGACAGGGTCCCCTACGAGCAGTACTTC
TRBV7-7	TRBD2	NA	TRBJ2-5	CASSARLAGDETQYF	TGTGCTAGCAGCGCGCGACTAGCGGGAGACGAGACCCAGTACTTC
TRBV19	TRBD1	NA	TRBJ1-5	CASSIQGDNQHF	TGTGCCAGTAGTATCCAGGGGGACAATCAGCATTTT
TRBV7-2	NA	NA	TRBJ2-7	CASRESGESSYEQYF	TGTGCCAGCCGGGAGTCGGGAGAGTCTTCCTACGAGCAGTACTTC
TRBV5-4	NA	NA	TRBJ1-1	CASSATGHLNTEAFF	TGTGCCAGCAGCGCTACGGGACACCTGAACACTGAAGCTTTCTTT
TRBV19	NA	NA	TRBJ2-1	CASSTYSGGIGWSEQFF	TGTGCCAGTAGCACTTACTCCGGCGGGATTGGGTGGAGTGAGCAGTTCTTC
TRBV3-1/TRBV3-2	NA	NA	TRBJ2-3	CASSQDVGGTDTQYF	TGTGCCAGCAGCCAAGATGTTGGAGGCACAGATACGCAGTATTTT
TRBV11-2	TRBD2	NA	TRBJ2-3	CASSLTSGRATDTQYF	TGTGCCAGCAGCTTAACTAGCGGGAGGGCCACAGATACGCAGTATTTT
TRBV19	TRBD1	NA	TRBJ1-3	CASSGDRARSGNTIYF	TGTGCCAGTAGTGGGGACAGGGCCCGATCTGGAAACACCATATATTTT
TRBV19	NA	NA	TRBJ1-1	CASSMSVNTEAFF	TGTGCCAGTAGTATGTCAGTGAACACTGAAGCTTTCTTT
TRBV3-1/TRBV3-2	NA	NA	TRBJ2-7	CASSQAGNLDEQYF	TGTGCCAGCAGCCAAGCCGGGAACCTAGACGAGCAGTACTTC
TRBV19	TRBD2	NA	TRBJ2-1	CASSTIAGVGNEQFF	TGTGCCAGTAGTACAATAGCGGGAGTGGGTAATGAGCAGTTCTTC
TRBV13	NA	NA	TRBJ2-2	CASSSIAPGELFF	TGTGCCAGCAGCTCAATAGCCCCCGGGGAGCTGTTTTTT
TRBV7-3	NA	NA	TRBJ2-2	CASSLSPTGELFF	TGTGCCAGCAGCTTATCCCCTACCGGGGAGCTGTTTTTT
TRBV18	TRBD1	NA	TRBJ2-2	CASSQGQALLGELFF	TGTGCCAGCTCACAAGGACAGGCTCTCCTCGGGGAGCTGTTTTTT
TRBV14	TRBD2	NA	TRBJ2-2	CASSPRPGGDTGELFF	TGTGCCAGCAGCCCGAGACCGGGAGGGGACACCGGGGAGCTGTTTTTT
TRBV7-9	TRBD1	few	TRBJ1-2	CASSSTGVFYGYTF	TGTGCCAGCAGCTCAACAGGGGTCTTCTATGGCTACACCTTC
TRBV28	TRBD1	NA	TRBJ1-6	CASIRDSDSPLHF	TGTGCCAGTATCCGGGACAGCGATTCACCCCTCCACTTT
TRBV19	TRBD1	NA	TRBJ2-1	CASRAHGTGRDEQFF	TGTGCCAGTAGGGCTCACGGGACAGGGCGCGATGAGCAGTTCTTC
TRBV13	NA	NA	TRBJ2-7	CASSRRLGRGYREQYF	TGTGCCAGCAGCCGCCGCCTGGGAAGGGGGTATCGTGAGCAGTACTTC
TRBV6-2/TRBV6-3	NA	NA	TRBJ2-4	CASSYPRLGVAKNIQYF	TGTGCCAGCAGTTACCCCAGACTAGGGGTAGCCAAAAACATTCAGTACTTC